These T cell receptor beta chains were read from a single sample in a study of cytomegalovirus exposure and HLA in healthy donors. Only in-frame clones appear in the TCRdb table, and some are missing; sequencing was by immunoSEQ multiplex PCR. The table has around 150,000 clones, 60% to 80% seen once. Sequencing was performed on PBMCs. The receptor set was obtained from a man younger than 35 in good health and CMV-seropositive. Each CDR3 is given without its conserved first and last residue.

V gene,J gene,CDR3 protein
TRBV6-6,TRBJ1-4,ASCRSEEEKLF
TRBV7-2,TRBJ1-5,ASSAYEGGLQSNQPQH
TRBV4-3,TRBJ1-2,ASSFGQASNYGYT
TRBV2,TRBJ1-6,ASSEDRGRSPLH
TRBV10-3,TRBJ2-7,AISDLTSGTSYEQY
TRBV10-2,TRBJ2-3,ASSGLRRGDTQY
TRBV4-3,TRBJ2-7,ASSQERQGSYEQY
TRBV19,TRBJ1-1,ASTLTVNTEAF
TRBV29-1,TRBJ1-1,SVKTGLNTEAF
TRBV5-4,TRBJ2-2,ASSSTSGNTGELF
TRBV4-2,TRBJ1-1,ASSQGRGNTEAF
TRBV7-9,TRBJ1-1,ASSFSGVNTEAF
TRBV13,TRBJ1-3,ASSPPFTGSGNTIY
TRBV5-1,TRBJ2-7,ASSRAGNEQY
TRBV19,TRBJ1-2,ASKVQGASGYT
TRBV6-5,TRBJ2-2,ASSKAGVAELF
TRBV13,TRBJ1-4,ASSQGGQGREKLF
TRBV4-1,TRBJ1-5,ASSQILQGQPQH
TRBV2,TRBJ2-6,ASSEYGQDYITNFGANVLT
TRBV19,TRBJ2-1,ASCSTDSKSYNEQF
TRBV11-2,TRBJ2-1,ASSYWTGRPSYNEQF
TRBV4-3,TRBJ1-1,ASSQDRGGTTEAF
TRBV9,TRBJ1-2,ASTKNAGLYGYT
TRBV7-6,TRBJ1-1,ASSPGGGEGTEAF
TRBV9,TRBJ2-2,ASSVGTGGAGELF
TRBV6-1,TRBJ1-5,ASSEAWTGRPNQPQH
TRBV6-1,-,ASRGQGFYEQY
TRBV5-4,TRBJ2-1,ASSFPGVAGEVYNEQF
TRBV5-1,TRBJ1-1,ASSLVGPGGGSEAF
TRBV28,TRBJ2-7,ASRKGAYEQY
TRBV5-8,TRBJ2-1,ASSLGQGSYNEQF
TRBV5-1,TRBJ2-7,ASSPGGYEQY
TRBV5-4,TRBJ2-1,ASSPDLAGAYNEQF
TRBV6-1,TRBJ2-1,ATSELASYNEQF
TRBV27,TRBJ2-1,ASSLGGAPYNEQF
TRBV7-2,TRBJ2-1,ASSPSLARGFYNEQF
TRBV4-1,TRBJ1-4,ASREIGGKTNEKLF
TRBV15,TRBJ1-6,ATSRQMTGWMGSPLH
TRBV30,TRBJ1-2,AWRTVPVT
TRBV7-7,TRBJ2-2,ASSINRGSGELF
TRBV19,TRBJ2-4,ASSSGLAGTKNIQY
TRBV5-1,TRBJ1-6,ASSSGQGASSYNSPLH